This T cell receptor beta chain is from a study of blood T cell repertoires in COVID-19 (dated by TCRdb to the early 2020s). A note on the overall study: The collaborator samples originated in the United States, Italy and Spain and spanned the acute and convalescent phases of COVID-19. The prospective study material was composed of cDNA or gDNA derived from T cells, B-cell-depleted T cells, or PBMCs. The dataset comprised deeply sampled blood TCRbeta repertoires from subjects exposed to, actively infected with, or recovered from COVID-19. The repertoires were made available in a free public database intended to serve as a resource for research on the immune response to SARS-CoV-2. The samples were drawn from two sources: the first 160 participants of the ongoing ImmuneRACE study, and some 1,300 subjects contributed by 6 global collaborators. Sample metadata almost always included a de-identified subject ID, COVID-19 status, age in years and sex. HLA class I and class II types, where available, came from metadata supplied by the sample provider rather than from assay-based typing.

V lost 2 bases and J lost 7 bases, and the count of bases not matched to a germline gene is 8. CDR1 and CDR2 (SSHAT, FNYEAQ) derive from the germline V gene (reference sequence). The cysteine opens and the phenylalanine closes a CDR3 of 15 amino acids. Kept here is only the CDR3 DNA, which spans 45 bases and is read in frame from base 1. As concerns this clone: Which antigen it targets is not known. No much larger clonotype is one base removed from it; base qualities were not supplied.

Overall study results and their limits: The amount of clinical and demographic metadata varied by source and participant and was provided uncurated.

At one collaborating source in Seattle, patients were enrolled during active infection and were followed longitudinally through the course of disease. Each collaborating institution followed its own protocols to collect whole blood in K2EDTA tubes. For TCRbeta analysis, collaborators shipped samples in one of three forms: frozen whole blood, isolated PBMCs, or DNA extracted from either of those sample types. The immunoSEQ Assay, a bias-controlled multiplex PCR, was used to amplify TCRbeta CDR3 regions from genomic DNA. Per the authors' processing: Nucleated cell counts per sample were estimated from amplification of reference gene primers within the assay. To quantify the absolute abundance of each unique TCRbeta CDR3 rearrangement, sequence reads were collapsed and filtered. Productive Simpson clonality was computed per sample as the square root of Simpson's diversity index over productive rearrangements. TCRdb carries this immuneACCESS record with in-frame sequences only. Its versions omit some clonotypes, under half of them owing to an unresolved V gene in the studies checked, with the rest unexplained. The DNA was the basis for D and trimming; V, J and clone size are from that table. Here the sample has 140,000 to 150,000 clones; roughly 85% occur a single time. The top ten clones comprise around 8% of the sample.

Sequencing input: peripheral blood. The chain employs TRBV7-7 and TRBJ2-5; 9 of the junction bases match TRBD1. This sequence originates from an older woman with COVID-19, enrolled during active disease. The nucleotide sequence is TGTGCCAGCAGCTTATGGACAGGGGCGGTGGGGACCCAGTACTTC. This translates into CASSLWTGAVGTQYF.